This record covers a single T cell receptor beta chain. The target antigen is unknown. Produced via immunoSEQ multiplex PCR; TCRdb's table is partial and in-frame only. The table records around 120,000 clones, approximately 87% of them present only once. These data belong to a study of T cell responses to AZD1222 COVID-19 vaccine. Looking at the study overall: Analyses pooled second doses at about 4 or about 12 weeks.

Study conclusions and caveats: CD4 TCRs linked to vaccination spanned spike, dominating at 160-218 and 743-854. The reported proportion of spike-specific TCRs targeting unmutated variant regions was nearly half. Clonal diversity may have been underestimated, and the donors were mostly white British, with more females than males.

Sequences were derived from peripheral blood, sampled on day 0 of AZD1222 vaccination. This clonotype was obtained from an adult in good health.

CDR3 residues: CASSEVGNYGYTF. The CDR3 bases are TGTGCCAGCAGTGAAGTGGGCAACTATGGCTACACCTTC. The V gene is TRBV6-1, the J gene TRBJ1-2; the D is unclear. V dropped 1 base and J dropped 2 bases, with 5 bases sitting between them. Germline CDR1 is MNHNS and CDR2 is SASEGT. The CDR3 is made up of 13 amino acids.